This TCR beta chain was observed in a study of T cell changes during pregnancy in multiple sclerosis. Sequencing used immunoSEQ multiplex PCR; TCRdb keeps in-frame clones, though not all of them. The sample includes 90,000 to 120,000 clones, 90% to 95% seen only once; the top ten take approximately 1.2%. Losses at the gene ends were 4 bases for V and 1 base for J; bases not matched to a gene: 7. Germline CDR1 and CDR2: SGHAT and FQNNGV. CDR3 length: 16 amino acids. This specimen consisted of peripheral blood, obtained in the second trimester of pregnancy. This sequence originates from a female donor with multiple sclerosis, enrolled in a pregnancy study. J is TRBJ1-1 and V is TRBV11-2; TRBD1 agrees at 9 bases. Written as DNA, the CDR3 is TGTGCCAGCAGCTCAAACAGGGGGCGCGGGAACACTGAAGCTTTCTTT. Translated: CASSSNRGRGNTEAFF.